This T cell receptor beta chain was obtained from a study of blood T cell repertoires in COVID-19. Study details: The samples span acute and convalescent COVID-19 from the United States, Italy and Spain.

Libraries were prepared by immunoSEQ multiplex PCR; TCRdb keeps only in-frame clonotypes and omits some of them. The table includes about 89,000 clones, roughly 96% detected once. The CDR3 is made up of 16 amino acids. V shed 3 bases and J 14 bases; nucleotides not matched to a gene: 16. Germline loops: CDR1 SGHTA, CDR2 FQGNSA. This receptor was identified in a human donor with active COVID-19. The donor label of this sample is uncertain. The sequenced sample consisted of peripheral blood. The chain employs TRBV7-2 and TRBJ1-6; 7 bases fit TRBD1. In nucleotides, the CDR3 is TGTGCCAGCAGCTTCCCTCTTGGAGGGGGCGTCTCGGCCCTCCACTTT. Translated, it gives CASSFPLGGGVSALHF.